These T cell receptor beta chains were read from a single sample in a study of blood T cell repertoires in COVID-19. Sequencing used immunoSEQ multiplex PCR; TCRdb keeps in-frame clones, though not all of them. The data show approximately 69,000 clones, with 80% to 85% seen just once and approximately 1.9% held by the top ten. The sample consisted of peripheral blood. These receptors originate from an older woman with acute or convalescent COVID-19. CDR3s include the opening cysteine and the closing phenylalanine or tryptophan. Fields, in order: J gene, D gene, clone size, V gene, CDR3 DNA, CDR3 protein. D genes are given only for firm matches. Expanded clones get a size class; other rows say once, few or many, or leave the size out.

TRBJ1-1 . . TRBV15 TGTGCCACCAGCAGACCCGAGACTGAAGCTTTCTTT CATSRPETEAFF
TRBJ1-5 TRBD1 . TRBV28 TGTGCCAGCAGTTCGCCAAACAGGGGGCGAAGCAATCAGCCCCAGCATTTT CASSSPNRGRSNQPQHF
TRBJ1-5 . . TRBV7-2 TGTGCCAGCAGCCAACGGGGCAATCAGCCCCAGCATTTT CASSQRGNQPQHF
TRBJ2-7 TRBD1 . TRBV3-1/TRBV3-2 TGTGCCAGCAGCCTATTAGACAGGGGAGCCGAGCAGTACTTC CASSLLDRGAEQYF
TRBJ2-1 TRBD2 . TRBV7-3 TGTGCCAGCAGCCCACTCGGGGGAGGGAAAGACAATGAGCAGTTCTTC CASSPLGGGKDNEQFF
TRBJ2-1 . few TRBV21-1 TGTGCCAGCAGCGCGGGACTAGCTTCCTACAATGAGCAGTTCTTC CASSAGLASYNEQFF
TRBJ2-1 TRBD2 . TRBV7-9 TGTGCCAGCAGCTTCTCTAGCGGGAGGGGGGGAGAGCAGTTCTTC CASSFSSGRGGEQFF
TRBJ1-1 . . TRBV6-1 TGTGCCAGCAGTGAACAGACAGCTCGTAGGAACACTGAAGCTTTCTTT CASSEQTARRNTEAFF
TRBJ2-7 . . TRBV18 TGTGCCAGCTCACAAGACAGGAGCTCCTACGAGCAGTACTTC CASSQDRSSYEQYF
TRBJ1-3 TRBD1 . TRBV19 TGTGCCAGTACCCTGGACAGGGGTATTGGGAACACCATATATTTT CASTLDRGIGNTIYF
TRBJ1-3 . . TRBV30 TGTGCCTGGGGCGGACGAGGGCCTGGAAACACCATATATTTT CAWGGRGPGNTIYF
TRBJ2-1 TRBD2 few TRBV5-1 TGCGCCAGCAGCTTGCTTCCAGCGGGAGGCTATGAGCAGTTCTTC CASSLLPAGGYEQFF
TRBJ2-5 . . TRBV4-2 TGTGCCAGCAGCCATGGTCCGGGACAAGAGACCCAGTACTTC CASSHGPGQETQYF
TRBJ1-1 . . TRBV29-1 TGCAGCGTTGGGCCAGGGACTGAAGCTTTCTTT CSVGPGTEAFF
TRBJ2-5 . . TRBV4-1 TGCGCCAGCAGCGAGGACTACAGGGGAAAGACCCAGTACTTC CASSEDYRGKTQYF
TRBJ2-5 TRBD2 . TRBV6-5 TGTGCCAGCAGGGCCCCGGCCCCCGGGGGGGCCCAGTACTTC CASRAPAPGGAQYF
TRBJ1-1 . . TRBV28 TGTGCCACGGGGAACACTGAAGCTTTCTTT CATGNTEAFF
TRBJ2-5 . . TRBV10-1 TGCGCCAGCAGTGAGCCACCCCTGAGGAAACAAGAGACCCAGTACTTC CASSEPPLRKQETQYF
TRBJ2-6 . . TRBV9 TGTGCCAGCAGCGTAACTGCAACCGACTCTGGGGCCAACGTCCTGACTTTC CASSVTATDSGANVLTF
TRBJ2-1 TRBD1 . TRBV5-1 TGCGCCAGCAGCCCCGGGGCGGGGTCATTGTTAGGGACAGGGATATACAATGAGCAGTTCTTC CASSPGAGSLLGTGIYNEQFF
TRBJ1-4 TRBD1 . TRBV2 TGTGCCAGCAGGGGGCTGACAGGGGGCTCGACAGAAAAACTGTTTTTT CASRGLTGGSTEKLFF
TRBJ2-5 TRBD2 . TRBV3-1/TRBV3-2 TGTGCCAGCAGCCAATTAGGGACTAGCGGACTGCCGCAAGAGACCCAGTACTTC CASSQLGTSGLPQETQYF
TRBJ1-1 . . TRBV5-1 TGCGCCAGCAGCTTGGATATGAACACTGAAGCTTTCTTT CASSLDMNTEAFF
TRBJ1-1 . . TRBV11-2 TGTGCCAGCAGAAGAGAGGGAACGAACACTGAAGCTTTCTTT CASRREGTNTEAFF
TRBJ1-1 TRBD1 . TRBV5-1 TGCGCCAGCAGCTTTGGGACAGGGGACGGCACTGAAGCTTTCTTT CASSFGTGDGTEAFF
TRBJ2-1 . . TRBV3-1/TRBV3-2 TGTGCCAGCAGCCCCGGGCTAGCCCACTACAATGAGCAGTTCTTC CASSPGLAHYNEQFF
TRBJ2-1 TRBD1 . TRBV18 TGTGCCAGCTCACCGGGACAGGGGTCCTACAATGAGCAGTTCTTC CASSPGQGSYNEQFF
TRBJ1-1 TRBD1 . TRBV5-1 TGCGCCAGCAGCCCCGGGACAGGGGCAATGAACACTGAAGCTTTCTTT CASSPGTGAMNTEAFF
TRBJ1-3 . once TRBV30 TGTGCCTGGAGTGCCCGACGACCGGGAAAAGGAAACACCATATATTTT CAWSARRPGKGNTIYF
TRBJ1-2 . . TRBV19 TGTGCCAGTCACCCCGGACCAGGGCCCCCCTATGGCTACACCTTC CASHPGPGPPYGYTF
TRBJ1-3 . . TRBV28 TGTGCCAGCAGTTTAGGGACATCCCGGGGAGGAAACACCATATATTTT CASSLGTSRGGNTIYF
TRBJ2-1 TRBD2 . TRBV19 TGTGCCAGTCAGACTAGCGGGGTGAATGAGCAGTTCTTC CASQTSGVNEQFF
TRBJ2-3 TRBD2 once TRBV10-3 TGTGCCATCGCCCAGGCGGGAGTCACAGATACGCAGTATTTT CAIAQAGVTDTQYF
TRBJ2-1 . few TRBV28 TGTGCCAGCAGTTTTGCTGGGAGCTCCTACAATGAGCAGTTCTTC CASSFAGSSYNEQFF
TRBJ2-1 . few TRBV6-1 TGTGCCAGCAGTGATAGATACAATGAGCAGTTCTTC CASSDRYNEQFF
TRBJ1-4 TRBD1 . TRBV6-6 TGTGCCAGCCGTTCCCCGACAGGGAAGTCCTATGAAAAACTGTTTTTT CASRSPTGKSYEKLFF
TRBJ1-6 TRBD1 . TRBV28 TGTGCCAGCACAGGGTATGACAGGGGTTATTCACCCCTCCACTTT CASTGYDRGYSPLHF
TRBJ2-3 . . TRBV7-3 TGTGCCAGCAGCTTAGGGGCCGGAACAGGAACAGATACGCAGTATTTT CASSLGAGTGTDTQYF
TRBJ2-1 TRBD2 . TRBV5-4 TGTGCCAGCAGCTTGGATCTAAAGCGGGAGATAAGGTTCAATGAGCAGTTCTTC CASSLDLKREIRFNEQFF
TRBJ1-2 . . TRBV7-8 TGTGCCAGTACGACAGGCTATGGCTACACCTTC CASTTGYGYTF
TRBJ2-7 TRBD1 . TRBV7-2 TGTGCCAGCAGTCAGGACAGGGAAAGTCCCTACAGGTTC CASSQDRESPYRF
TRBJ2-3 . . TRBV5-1 TGCGCCAGCAGCTTGGCTGGGGGAGGAGATACGCAGTATTTT CASSLAGGGDTQYF
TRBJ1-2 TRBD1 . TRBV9 TGTGCCAGCAGCCCGCAGGGGGCGGACTATGGCTACACCTTC CASSPQGADYGYTF
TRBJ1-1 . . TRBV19 TGTGCCAGTACACGACTACAGGGAGGGGGGACTGAAGCTTTCTTT CASTRLQGGGTEAFF
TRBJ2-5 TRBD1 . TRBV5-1 TGCGCCAGCAGTTATGGACAGGGAGGTAGGGAGACCCAGTACTTC CASSYGQGGRETQYF
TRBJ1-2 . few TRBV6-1 TGTGCCAGCAGTGAGAGGGCCCTGCTAAACTATGGCTACACCTTC CASSERALLNYGYTF
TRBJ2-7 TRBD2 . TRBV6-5 TGTGCCAGCAGTACTAGACTAGCGGGTACCTACGAGCAGTACTTC CASSTRLAGTYEQYF
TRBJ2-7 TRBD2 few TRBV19 TGTGCCAGTAGTATTACCGCCGGACTAGCGGGAGGGCTCTACGAGCAGTACTTC CASSITAGLAGGLYEQYF
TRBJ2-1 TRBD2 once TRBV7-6 TGTGCCAGCAGCTTAGGGACTAGCGGGAGGCAAAGCTCCTACAATGAGCAGTTCTTC CASSLGTSGRQSSYNEQFF
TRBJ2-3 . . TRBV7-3 TGTGCCAGCAGCTCACGACTAGTAACAGATACGCAGTATTTT CASSSRLVTDTQYF
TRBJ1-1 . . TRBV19 TGTGCCAGTACCGATCTTTTGGGGGCTCGGGGAAGGAGGAACACTGAAGCTTTCTTT CASTDLLGARGRRNTEAFF
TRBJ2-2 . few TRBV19 TGTGCCAGTAGTATTGGCTGGGGGCGGCACACCGGGGAGCTGTTTTTT CASSIGWGRHTGELFF
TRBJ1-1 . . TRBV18 TGTGCCAGCTCACCTGGACTTGAGAACACTGAAGCTTTCTTT CASSPGLENTEAFF
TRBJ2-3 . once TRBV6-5 TGTGCCAGCAGTAGAAGAGAAACAGATACGCAGTATTTT CASSRRETDTQYF
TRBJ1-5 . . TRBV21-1 TGTGCCAGCAGCAACCGGGACAGGGGGTATCGTCAGCCCCAGCATTTT CASSNRDRGYRQPQHF
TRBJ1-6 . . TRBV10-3 TGTGCCATCAGTGAGTCGCGGGACCTGGAGAGCTCCTATAATTCACCCCTCCACTTT CAISESRDLESSYNSPLHF
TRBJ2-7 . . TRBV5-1 TGCGCCAGCAGCGAGGACAGCATTATCTCTTACTTC CASSEDSIISYF
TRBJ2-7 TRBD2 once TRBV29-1 TGCAGCGTTGGGGAGGGGAACGAGCAGTACTTC CSVGEGNEQYF